A single sample gave rise to the 11 T cell receptor beta chains below, sequenced in a study of shared clonotypes between healthy human individuals. Generated by immunoSEQ multiplex PCR, the TCRdb table keeps only in-frame clones and is missing some. The table records 2 million to 2.5 million clones, approximately 95% of them present only once. Source material: naive CD4+ T cells from PBMCs. Stated subset: CD45RA+ positively selected. The receptor source for this set is a man younger than 35 in good health. Some clones in this sample may be carry-over from other donors' samples.

V and J are TRBV28 and TRBJ2-7; weak D call: TRBD1 (5 bases). V was shortened by 4 bases and J by 4 bases, with 17 bases between the two germline ends. Germline CDR1 is MDHEN and CDR2 is SYDVKM. This CDR3 is 15 amino acids long. The CDR3 is CASSSPGRALYEQYF. In DNA form, the CDR3 reads TGTGCCAGCAGTTCACCGGGCAGGGCGTTATACGAGCAGTACTTC. Drawing the rest from reference TRBV28 and TRBJ2-7, the complete variable domain is DVKVTQSSRYLVKRTGEKVFLECVQDMDHENMFWYRQDPGLGLRLIYFSYDVKMKEKGDIPEGYSVSREKKERFSLILESASTNQTSMYLCASSSPGRALYEQYFGPGTRLTVT.

This clone was detected only a few times. The same CDR3 can be traced to other DNA sequences in this sample. V and J are TRBV19 and TRBJ1-5; 7 bases are shared with TRBD1. J lost 4 bases, V lost 4 bases, and 1 base had no gene match. The V gene's germline CDR1 is LNHDA and CDR2 SQIVND (reference sequence). The CDR3 is 13 amino acids. The CDR3 DNA is TGTGCCAGTAGTACAGGGGGGAATCAGCCCCAGCATTTT. Translating gives CASSTGGNQPQHF. The variable domain in full, with the rest retrieved from reference TRBV19 and TRBJ1-5, is DGGITQSPKYLFRKEGQNVTLSCEQNLNHDAMYWYRQDPGQGLRLIYYSQIVNDFQKGDIAEGYSVSREKKESFPLTVTSAQKNPTAFYLCASSTGGNQPQHFGDGTRLSIL.

Turning to this clone: The same CDR3 also results from other DNA sequences found in this sample. The CDR3 region has the DNA TGCGCCAGTTCTTTCGGCCAGGGCGGCGAGCAGTACTTC. This codes for CASSFGQGGEQYF. V and J are TRBV5-1 and TRBJ2-7, with TRBD1 as a possible D gene (5 bases). V was cut by 8 bases and J by 6 bases, with 18 bases left in between. The CDR3 totals 13 residues. The V gene's germline CDR1 is SGHRS and CDR2 YFSETQ.

This chain uses TRBV5-1 with TRBJ2-7; a possible D gene is TRBD2 (6 bases). The CDR3 length is 15 residues. V shed 0 bases and J shed 1 base, with 11 bases lying between them. Looked up from germline, CDR1 is SGHRS and CDR2 is YFSETQ. The CDR3 loop is CASSLVVGGSYEQYF. CDR3 coding DNA: TGCGCCAGCAGCTTGGTGGTAGGAGGGTCCTACGAGCAGTACTTC.

The chain links TRBV4-3 to TRBJ1-1; the D is unclear. The germline gives CDR1 LGHNA, CDR2 YSLEER. The CDR3 has 11 amino acids. The V gene lost 4 bases and the J gene lost 7 bases, with 7 bases spanning the gap. CDR3 sequence: CASSRGSEAFF. Here the CDR3 DNA reads TGCGCCAGCAGCCGCGGGAGTGAAGCTTTCTTT.

The chain links TRBV12-5 to TRBJ2-1, with 10 positions matching TRBD1. Germline lookup yields CDR1 LGHNT and CDR2 FRNRAP. This CDR3 is 16 amino acids long. The junction had 3 bases not matched to a gene; V was cut back by 1 base and J by 3 bases. The CDR3 loop is CASGLGGTGDYNEQFF. CDR3 coding DNA: TGTGCTAGTGGTTTGGGTGGGACAGGGGACTACAATGAGCAGTTCTTC.

CDR3 protein: CASSVGPGAYEQYF. CDR3 DNA sequence: TGTGCCAGCAGCGTAGGGCCGGGCGCGTACGAGCAGTACTTC. The gene calls are TRBV9 and TRBJ2-7; D is undetermined. Germline CDR1 is SGDLS and CDR2 is YYNGEE. The CDR3 extends over 14 amino acids. V lost 0 bases and J lost 4, with 11 bases in between.

The chain couples TRBV2 to TRBJ2-7; the match to TRBD1 covers 12 bases. This CDR3 comprises 14 residues. Germline lookup yields CDR1 SNHLY and CDR2 FYNNEI. Trimming at V came to 4 bases and at J to 5 bases, leaving 3 bases not matched to a gene. Written as DNA, the CDR3 is TGTGCCAGCAGTGTGGGACAGGGGGCCCACGAGCAGTACTTC. Protein: CASSVGQGAHEQYF.

To note about this clone: The same CDR3 is also encoded by other DNA sequences in this sample. The rearrangement uses TRBV6-6 and TRBJ2-5; 7 positions agree with TRBD1. In germline, CDR1 is MNHNY, CDR2 SVGAGI (reference sequence). After removal of 4 bases from V and 4 bases from J, the junction contained 0 bases not matched to a gene. The length of the CDR3 is 12 residues. The CDR3 DNA reads as TGTGCCAGCAGTTCAGGGGGAGAGACCCAGTACTTC. The encoded protein is CASSSGGETQYF.

The chain links TRBV7-2 to TRBJ1-2, with D unresolved. Per germline, CDR1 SGHTA and CDR2 FQGNSA. The CDR3 is 18 residues long. Trimming removed 5 bases at V and 2 bases at J, with 24 bases between. The CDR3 bases are TGTGCCAGCAGCCCAGCCACGGTCCCGACCCTGATCAACTATGGCTACACCTTC. Amino acids: CASSPATVPTLINYGYTF.

V and J are TRBV30 and TRBJ2-1; D remains ambiguous. V dropped 5 bases and J dropped 9 bases, with 17 bases sitting between them. CDR3 size: 13 residues. Germline-derived CDR1 and CDR2 are GTSNPN and SVGIG (reference sequence). CDR3 nucleotides: TGTGCCTGGGCCCGCCCCGGGTCGGGTGAGCAGTTCTTC. Amino acids: CAWARPGSGEQFF.